This record concerns one T cell receptor beta chain sequence. The data stem from a study of T cell clones after liver transplantation. The overall study: Post-transplant blood was tracked for graft-donor-reactive T cell clones identified in a pre-transplant mixed lymphocyte reaction.

CDR3 size: 15 residues. Germline V lookup: CDR1 SGHTA, CDR2 FQGNSA. V shed 2 bases and J shed 6 bases, with 14 bases lying between them. TCRdb's table, derived via immunoSEQ multiplex PCR, lists solely in-frame clones and lacks some. There are some 9,000 clones in the sample; almost 80% occur only once, and about 17% lies in the top ten. This chain uses TRBV7-2 with TRBJ1-5, with D perhaps matching TRBD1 (6 bases). The source material was CD8+ T cells from blood, sampled before liver transplant. The receptor comes from a human donor who received a liver transplant. The CDR3: CASSLTQGIGQPQHF. The CDR3 DNA is TGTGCCAGCAGCTTAACCCAGGGGATTGGTCAGCCCCAGCATTTT.